This T cell receptor (beta chain) is drawn from a study of blood T cell repertoires in COVID-19. Study-level information: Sites in the United States, Italy and Spain provided acute and convalescent COVID-19 samples.

Profiling relied on immunoSEQ multiplex PCR, and the TCRdb table lists in-frame clones only, not all of them. The sample holds a few hundred thousand clones, 83% seen once. The CDR3 runs to 14 residues. V lost 6 bases, J lost 9 bases, and 20 bases lay in between. Germline V gene lookup returns CDR1 LGHNA and CDR2 YSLEER. The chain combines TRBV4-3 with TRBJ2-5, with a weak D call TRBD2 (5 bases). The source is a man aged 50 to 60 with active or convalescent COVID-19. The sample taken for sequencing was peripheral blood. The DNA for the CDR3 is TGCGCCAGCAGTCTACTGACGGGGTTAGAACCCCAGTACTTC. It codes for CASSLLTGLEPQYF.